Here is one T cell receptor (beta chain) with its context. In the original workflow: Reference gene primers were amplified, and this amplification served to estimate nucleated cell counts. The table came from immunoSEQ multiplex PCR; TCRdb's copy has only in-frame clones and leaves some out. V, J and clone size were drawn from that table, and D and trimming were deduced from the DNA. The sample holds about 67,000 clones, 87% seen once. In germline, CDR1 is SGHRS, CDR2 YFSETQ. The V and J ends lost 4 bases and 8 bases, in that order; junction bases with no gene match: 11. This CDR3 is built from 15 residues. These data originate in a study of blood T cell repertoires in COVID-19. Overall study context: The samples span acute and convalescent COVID-19 from the United States, Italy and Spain. Nucleic acid was either cDNA or gDNA, and it came from T cells, B-cell-depleted T cells, or PBMCs.

Sample: peripheral blood. The receptor was derived from a man aged 50-59 years with active COVID-19. V is TRBV5-1 and J is TRBJ2-1; 8 bases line up with TRBD1. The CDR3 sequence: CASSAEFRGRHEQFF. In nucleotides, the CDR3 is TGCGCCAGCAGCGCGGAGTTCAGGGGGCGGCATGAGCAGTTCTTC.